One sample yielded the 14 T cell receptor beta chains listed below, sequenced in a study of immunodeficiency. Using immunoSEQ multiplex PCR, the repertoire was profiled, and TCRdb retains in-frame clones only, with some absent. The sample lists about 3,900 clones; 90% to 95% were seen once. The sample was CD4+ T cells from blood. These receptors were obtained from a human donor in good health.

The V call is TRBV6-1, the J call TRBJ2-2; 8 positions agree with TRBD1. CDR3 length equals 15 residues. CDR1 is MNHNS, CDR2 SASEGT, per germline. V shed 2 bases, J shed 6 bases, and the junction held 5 bases outside the gene matches. CDR3 sequence reads: CASSERGTGAGELFF. The CDR3, as DNA: TGTGCCAGCAGTGAACGGGGGACAGGTGCCGGGGAGCTGTTTTTT.

The chain combines TRBV5-6 with TRBJ2-7, with 10 positions matching TRBD2. Germline trimming cut 3 bases from V and 5 bases from J; bases unmatched to any gene: 11. This CDR3 comprises 16 residues. CDR1 and CDR2 (germline): SGHDT, YYEEEE. For the CDR3, the DNA is TGTGCCAGCAGCTCGGACCCGGGACTAGCGTTTCACGAGCAGTACTTC. Translation gives CASSSDPGLAFHEQYF.

This chain uses TRBV5-6 with TRBJ2-5; 8 nucleotides match TRBD1. Looked up from germline, CDR1 is SGHDT and CDR2 is YYEEEE. The CDR3 has 14 residues. Trimming cost V 4 bases and J 3 bases; bases outside gene matches: 5. The CDR3 loop reads CASSPMDREETQYF. The CDR3 coding sequence is TGTGCCAGCAGCCCGATGGACAGGGAAGAGACCCAGTACTTC.

A single count supports this clone. This chain connects TRBV5-1 to TRBJ1-4; TRBD1 matches at 9 bases. CDR1 is SGHRS and CDR2 is YFSETQ in the germline V gene. The CDR3 spans 18 residues. The junction had 10 bases not matched to a gene; V was cut back by 4 bases and J by 0 bases. DNA for the CDR3: TGCGCCAGCAGCGGGAAGACAGGGGGTAGGACAACTAATGAAAAACTGTTTTTT. Protein: CASSGKTGGRTTNEKLFF.

J is TRBJ1-1 and V is TRBV18; perhaps TRBD1 as D (5 bases). The CDR3 length is 15 residues. Germline V gene data show CDR1 as KGHSH and CDR2 as LQKENI. The V and J ends lost 5 bases and 2 bases respectively, with 15 bases between them. The chain's CDR3 is CASSTGPTLNTEAFF. For the CDR3, the DNA is TGTGCCAGCTCAACAGGACCGACTTTAAACACTGAAGCTTTCTTT.

This clone was seen once. This chain joins TRBV28 and TRBJ1-2; 9 bases align to TRBD1. Trimming removed 6 bases from V and 8 bases from J; junction bases left unmatched: 10. This CDR3 has 14 amino acids. CDR1 and CDR2 from the germline V gene are MDHEN and SYDVKM. CDR3 in DNA: TGTGCCAGCAGGGACCGGGACAGGGAGTACGGCTACACCTTC. This sequence encodes CASRDRDREYGYTF.

The rearrangement links TRBV14 to TRBJ2-3, with 8 bases aligning to TRBD1. The CDR3 consists of 23 residues. V shed 2 bases, J shed 0 bases, and the junction held 25 bases outside the gene matches. CDR1 and CDR2 from the germline V gene are SGHDN and FVKESK. The CDR3 protein is CASSQLRQGTPSLPTLSTDTQYF. The CDR3 DNA reads as TGTGCCAGCAGCCAACTGCGACAGGGGACCCCATCCCTCCCCACTTTGAGCACAGATACGCAGTATTTT.

This chain connects TRBV25-1 to TRBJ2-1, with TRBD2 matching over 10 bases. This CDR3 has 11 amino acids. Germline CDR1 MGHDK, CDR2 SYGVNS. V trimming: 7 bases; J trimming: 9 bases; junction bases outside the gene matches: 0. The CDR3 DNA follows: TGTGCCAGCATAGCGGGGGGTGAGCAGTTCTTC. Its translation: CASIAGGEQFF.

This clone was observed once. V usage is TRBV28 and J usage is TRBJ1-1; D might be TRBD1 (5 bases). Germline V CDR1 and CDR2: MDHEN, SYDVKM. The V gene lost 4 bases and the J gene lost 11 bases, with 17 bases spanning the gap. This CDR3 contains 13 residues. CDR3 sequence reads: CASSSPPGSGAFF. In DNA form, the CDR3 reads TGTGCCAGCAGTTCCCCTCCGGGGTCAGGGGCTTTCTTT.

V and J are TRBV1 and TRBJ2-5; the D call of TRBD2 is as the table states it, not checked on the DNA. TRBV1 is an annotated pseudogene. CDR3 length: 16 amino acids. CDR3 sequence reads: CTSSQDLVLELQTQYF. In DNA form, the CDR3 reads TGCACCAGCAGCCAAGATCTGGTATTAGAGCTTCAGACCCAGTACTTC.

The rearrangement links TRBV30 to TRBJ1-4; tentative D call: TRBD1 (6 bases). Germline CDR1 reads GTSNPN; CDR2 reads SVGIG (reference sequence). CDR3 length equals 13 residues. As DNA, the CDR3 is TGTGCTAGCGCGAGGGGGGGACGACAAAAACTGTTTTTT. This sequence encodes CASARGGRQKLFF.

V is TRBV5-8 and J is TRBJ1-4; 7 nucleotides match TRBD1. The CDR3 totals 14 residues. Germline V CDR1 and CDR2: SGHTS, YDEGEE. The V segment lost 2 bases and the J segment 5 bases; nucleotides outside the gene matches: 3. As DNA, the CDR3 is TGTGCCAGCAGCTTTGGACAGGCGAATGAAAAACTGTTTTTT. Protein: CASSFGQANEKLFF.

This clone was picked up one time. The gene calls are TRBV5-8 and TRBJ1-2, with 9 bases aligning to TRBD1. This CDR3 is 16 amino acids long. Trimming at V came to 4 bases and at J to 6 bases, leaving 13 bases not matched to a gene. Germline CDR1 and CDR2: SGHTS and YDEGEE. Here the CDR3 DNA reads TGTGCCAGCAGCCCCTTACTACCCGGGACAGGGAATGGCTACACCTTC. This codes for CASSPLLPGTGNGYTF.

V and J are TRBV9 and TRBJ2-5, with D uncertain. CDR1 is SGDLS, CDR2 YYNGEE, per germline. The CDR3 length is 15 residues. Trimming stripped 1 base from V and 2 bases from J, with 12 bases between. Here the CDR3 DNA reads TGTGCCAGCAGCGTACGACCCGACCCGCAAGAGACCCAGTACTTC. Residues: CASSVRPDPQETQYF.